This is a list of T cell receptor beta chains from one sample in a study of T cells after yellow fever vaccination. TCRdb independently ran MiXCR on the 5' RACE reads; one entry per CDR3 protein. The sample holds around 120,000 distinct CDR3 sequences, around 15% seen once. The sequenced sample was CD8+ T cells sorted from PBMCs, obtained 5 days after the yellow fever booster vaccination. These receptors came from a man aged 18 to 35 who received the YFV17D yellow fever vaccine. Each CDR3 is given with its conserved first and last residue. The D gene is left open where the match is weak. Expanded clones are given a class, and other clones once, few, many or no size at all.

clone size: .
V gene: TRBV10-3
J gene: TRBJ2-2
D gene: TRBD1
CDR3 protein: CAISAPAGTGGPTNTGELFF
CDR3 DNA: TGTGCCATCAGTGCCCCGGCCGGGACAGGGGGCCCCACGAACACCGGGGAGCTGTTTTTT

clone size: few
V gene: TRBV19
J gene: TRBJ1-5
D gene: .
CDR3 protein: CASSIGQALYSNQPQHF
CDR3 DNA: TGTGCCAGTAGTATAGGACAGGCCCTTTATAGCAATCAGCCCCAGCATTTT

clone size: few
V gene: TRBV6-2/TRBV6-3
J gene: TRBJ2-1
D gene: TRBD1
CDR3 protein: CASWGQGGYEQFF
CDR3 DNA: TGTGCCAGCTGGGGACAGGGAGGTTATGAGCAGTTCTTC

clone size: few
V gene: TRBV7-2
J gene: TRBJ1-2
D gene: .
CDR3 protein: CASSLAYGLCTF
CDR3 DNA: TGTGCCAGCAGCTTAGCTTATGGGTTATGCACCTTC

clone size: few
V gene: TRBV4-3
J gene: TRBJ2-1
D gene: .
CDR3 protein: CASSQVLAADANEQFF
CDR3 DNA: TGCGCCAGCAGCCAAGTACTAGCTGCGGACGCCAATGAGCAGTTCTTC

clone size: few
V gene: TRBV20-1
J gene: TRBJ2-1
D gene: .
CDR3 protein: CSAPPRNYNEQFF
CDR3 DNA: TGCAGTGCCCCTCCCCGGAACTACAATGAGCAGTTCTTC

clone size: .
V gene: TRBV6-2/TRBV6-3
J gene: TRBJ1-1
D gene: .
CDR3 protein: CASSTSAALNTEAFF
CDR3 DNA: TGTGCCAGCTCAACCTCGGCGGCTCTGAACACTGAAGCTTTCTTT

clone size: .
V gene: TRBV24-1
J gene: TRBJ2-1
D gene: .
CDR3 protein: CATSDWNFEQFF
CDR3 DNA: TGTGCCACCAGTGATTGGAATTTTGAGCAGTTCTTC

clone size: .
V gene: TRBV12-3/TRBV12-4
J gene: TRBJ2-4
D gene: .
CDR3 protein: CASSPRLDIQYF
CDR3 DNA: TGTGCCAGCAGCCCCAGGCTGGACATTCAGTACTTC

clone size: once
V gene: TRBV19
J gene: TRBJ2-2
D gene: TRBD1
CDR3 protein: CASRPPTGIGELFF
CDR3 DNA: TGTGCCAGTCGACCCCCGACAGGGATCGGGGAGCTGTTTTTT

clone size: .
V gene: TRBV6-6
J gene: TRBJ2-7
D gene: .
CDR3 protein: CASSYPGTSPYEQYF
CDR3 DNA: TGTGCCAGCAGTTACCCCGGGACATCTCCGTACGAGCAGTACTTC

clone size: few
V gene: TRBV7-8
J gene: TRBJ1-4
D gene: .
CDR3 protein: CASSLEGDEKLFF
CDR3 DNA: TGTGCCAGCAGCTTAGAGGGGGACGAAAAACTGTTTTTT

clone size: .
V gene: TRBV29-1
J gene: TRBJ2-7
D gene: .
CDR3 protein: CSVADTLSYEQYF
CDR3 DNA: TGCAGCGTTGCGGACACTCTCTCCTACGAGCAGTACTTC

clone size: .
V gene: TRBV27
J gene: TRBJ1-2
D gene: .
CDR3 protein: CASTGVGAWGYTF
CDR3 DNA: TGTGCCAGCACCGGGGTTGGGGCATGGGGCTACACCTTC

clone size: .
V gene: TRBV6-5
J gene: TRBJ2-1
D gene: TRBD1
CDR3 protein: CASSTGAHEQFF
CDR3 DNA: TGTGCCAGCAGTACAGGGGCCCATGAGCAGTTCTTC

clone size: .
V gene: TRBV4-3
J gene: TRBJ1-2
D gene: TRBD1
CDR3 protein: CASSRHDRENGYTF
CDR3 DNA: TGCGCCAGCAGCCGCCACGACAGGGAGAATGGCTACACCTTC

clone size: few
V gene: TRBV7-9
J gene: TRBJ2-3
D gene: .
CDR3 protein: CASSLAGVTDTQYF
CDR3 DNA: TGTGCCAGCAGCTTAGCTGGGGTCACAGATACGCAGTATTTT

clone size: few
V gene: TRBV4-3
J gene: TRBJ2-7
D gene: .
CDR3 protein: CASSHLWGEGQSYSYEQYF
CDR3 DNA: TGCGCCAGCAGCCACTTATGGGGGGAGGGACAGTCATACTCCTACGAGCAGTACTTC

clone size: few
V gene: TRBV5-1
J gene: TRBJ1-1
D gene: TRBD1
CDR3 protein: CASSLGDRGQAFF
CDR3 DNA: TGCGCCAGCAGCTTGGGGGACAGGGGGCAAGCTTTCTTT

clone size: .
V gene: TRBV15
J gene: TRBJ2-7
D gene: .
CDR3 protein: CATSITVAGNYEQYF
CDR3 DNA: TGTGCCACCAGCATCACAGTGGCAGGTAACTACGAGCAGTACTTC

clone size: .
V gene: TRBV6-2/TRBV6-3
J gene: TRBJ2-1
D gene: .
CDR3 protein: CASSYSINEQLF
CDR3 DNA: TGTGCCAGCAGTTACTCAATCAATGAGCAGCTCTTC

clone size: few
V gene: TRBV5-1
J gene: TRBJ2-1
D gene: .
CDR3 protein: CASSLESWSSYNEQFF
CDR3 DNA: TGCGCCAGCAGCTTGGAATCCTGGAGCTCCTACAATGAGCAGTTCTTC

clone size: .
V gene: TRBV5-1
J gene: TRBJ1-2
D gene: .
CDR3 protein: CASSLDQPSNYGYTF
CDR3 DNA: TGCGCCAGCAGCTTGGACCAGCCAAGTAACTATGGCTACACCTTC

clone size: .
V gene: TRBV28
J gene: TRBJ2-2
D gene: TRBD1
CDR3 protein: CASSSGTGLTGELFF
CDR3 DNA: TGTGCCAGCAGTTCAGGGACAGGGTTAACCGGGGAGCTGTTTTTT

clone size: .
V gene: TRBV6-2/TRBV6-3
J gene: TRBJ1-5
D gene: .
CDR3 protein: CASSRDSFNQPQHF
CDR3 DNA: TGTGCCAGCTCGCGAGACAGTTTCAATCAGCCCCAGCATTTT

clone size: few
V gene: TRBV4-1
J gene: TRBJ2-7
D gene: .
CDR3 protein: CATASTTEGPYEQYF
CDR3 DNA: TGCGCCACCGCATCCACGACAGAAGGTCCCTACGAGCAGTACTTC

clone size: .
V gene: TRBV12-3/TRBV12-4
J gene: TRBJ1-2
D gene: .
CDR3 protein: CATTRYYGYTF
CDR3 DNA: TGTGCCACCACGAGGTACTATGGCTACACCTTC

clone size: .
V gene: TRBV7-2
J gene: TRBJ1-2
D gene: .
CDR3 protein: CASSYLTNNYGYTF
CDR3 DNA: TGTGCCAGCAGCTACTTGACAAATAACTATGGCTACACCTTC

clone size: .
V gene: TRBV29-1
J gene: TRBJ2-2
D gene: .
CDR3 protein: CSVSGQNTGELFF
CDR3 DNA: TGCAGCGTTTCTGGACAGAACACCGGGGAGCTGTTTTTT

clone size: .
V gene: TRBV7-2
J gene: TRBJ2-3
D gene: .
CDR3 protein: CASSLGASSATDTQYF
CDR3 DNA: TGTGCCAGCAGCTTAGGGGCTTCGTCGGCCACAGATACGCAGTATTTT

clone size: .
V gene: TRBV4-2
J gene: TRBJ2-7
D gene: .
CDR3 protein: CASSPVTMKPIYEQYF
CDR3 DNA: TGTGCCAGCAGCCCTGTTACCATGAAGCCTATTTACGAGCAGTACTTC

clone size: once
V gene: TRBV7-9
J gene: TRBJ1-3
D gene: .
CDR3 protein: CASSLIQGTFGNTIYF
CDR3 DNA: TGTGCCAGCAGCCTCATCCAAGGCACATTTGGAAACACCATATATTTT

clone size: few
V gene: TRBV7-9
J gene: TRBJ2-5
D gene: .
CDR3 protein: CASSSGPEQETQYF
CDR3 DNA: TGTGCCAGCAGCTCCGGCCCAGAGCAAGAGACCCAGTACTTC

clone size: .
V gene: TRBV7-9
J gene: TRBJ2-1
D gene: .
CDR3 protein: CASSQYIDSQFF
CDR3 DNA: TGTGCCAGCAGCCAATACATCGATTCGCAGTTCTTC